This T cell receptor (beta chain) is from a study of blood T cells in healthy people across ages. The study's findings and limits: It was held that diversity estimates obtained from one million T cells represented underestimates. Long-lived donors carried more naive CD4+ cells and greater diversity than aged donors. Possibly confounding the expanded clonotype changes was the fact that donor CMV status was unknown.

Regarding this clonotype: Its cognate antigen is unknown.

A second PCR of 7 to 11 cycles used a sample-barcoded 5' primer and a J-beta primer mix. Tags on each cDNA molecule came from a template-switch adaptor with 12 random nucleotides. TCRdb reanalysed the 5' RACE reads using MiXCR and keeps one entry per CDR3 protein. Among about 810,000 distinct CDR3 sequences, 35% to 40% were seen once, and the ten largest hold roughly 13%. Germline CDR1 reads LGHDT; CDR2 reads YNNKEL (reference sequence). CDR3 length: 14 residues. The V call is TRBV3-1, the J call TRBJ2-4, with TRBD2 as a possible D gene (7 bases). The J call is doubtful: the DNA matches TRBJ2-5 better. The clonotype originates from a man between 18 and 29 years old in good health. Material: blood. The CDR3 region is CASSPSGGSKTQYF. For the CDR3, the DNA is TGTGCCAGCAGCCCGTCGGGGGGCTCAAAGACCCAGTACTTC.